One and the same sample provided the 18 T cell receptor beta chains below, sequenced in a study of post-analysis software for immune sequencing data (dated by TCRdb to the mid-2010s). Overall study outcomes, separate from this receptor: Four or five TRBV segments, including TRBV5-6, TRBV5-1 and TRBV20-1, were significantly more frequent in patients than controls.

Library creation used PCR. Sequencing was performed on an Illumina HiSeq 2500. To reduce PCR and sequencing biases, unique molecular identifiers were built into the TCR beta cDNA libraries. TCRdb passed the public sequencing reads through fastp at Q25 and MiXCR, retaining productive beta sequences. Every CDR3 protein is listed once, alongside the most common genes and DNA of its rows. The sample data list hundreds of thousands of distinct CDR3 sequences, and 59% of these were observed just once. The ten largest clonotypes hold approximately 10% of the sample. These TCRs are of unknown antigen specificity. Sample: blood. These receptor sequences come from a girl between 2 and 10 years old with multiple sclerosis.

This clonotype occurred a few times. The junction differs from germline at one of its ends, possibly a read error. The V and J genes are TRBV4-1 and TRBJ2-3; the D gene is possibly TRBD2 (6 bases). The CDR3 contains 15 residues. Germline CDR1 MGHRA, CDR2 YSYEKL. In nucleotides, the CDR3 is TGTGCCAGCAGCCCAGAACTCCGGGGACTAGATACGCAGTATTTT. Translating it yields CASSPELRGLDTQYF.

The CDR3 loop reads CAINRQVYNEQFF. DNA for the CDR3: TGTGCCATCAATCGACAGGTCTACAATGAGCAGTTCTTC. The chain carries TRBV10-3 and TRBJ2-1, with a weak D call TRBD1 (6 bases). V lost 7 bases, J lost 3 bases, and 10 bases lay in between. The germline gives CDR1 ENHRY, CDR2 SYGVKD. The length of the CDR3 is 13 residues.

The gene calls are TRBV24-1 and TRBJ2-5; D possibly uses TRBD1 or TRBD2 (6 bases each). The length of the CDR3 is 17 residues. Germline CDR1 reads KGHDR; CDR2 reads SFDVKD. The V and J ends lost 4 bases and 3 bases respectively, with 20 bases between them. The CDR3 DNA sequence: TGTGCCACCAGTGACTATGGCCTCGGACAGCGGGAAGAGACCCAGTACTTC. Translation: CATSDYGLGQREETQYF.

Here the CDR3 reads CASSLVTANTEAFF. CDR3 bases: TGTGCCAGCAGCTTGGTCACAGCGAACACTGAAGCTTTCTTT. The V call is TRBV5-4, the J call TRBJ1-1, with D hard to call. The CDR3 is 14 amino acids. The V gene's germline CDR1 is SGHNT and CDR2 YYREEE (reference sequence). The V end was cut by 0 bases, the J end by 1 base, with 7 bases between.

The chain joins TRBV4-1 to TRBJ2-1; weak D call: TRBD2 (7 bases). The CDR3 extends over 16 amino acids. Trimming removed 1 base from V and 3 bases from J, with 13 bases in between. Germline values: CDR1 MGHRA, CDR2 YSYEKL. Written as DNA, the CDR3 is TGCGCCAGCAGCCAAGGAAGGGGGGGAAGCTACAATGAGCAGTTCTTC. Residues: CASSQGRGGSYNEQFF.

The V call is TRBV29-1, the J call TRBJ2-5; TRBD2 might be the D (6 bases). V lost 7 bases and J lost 0, with 15 bases in between. The CDR3 runs 14 residues. The germline CDR1 and CDR2 sequences are SQVTM and ANQGSEA. Here the CDR3 DNA reads TGCAGCGCGGGGGTAGGGCTCCACCAAGAGACCCAGTACTTC. Its translation: CSAGVGLHQETQYF.

J is TRBJ2-7 and V is TRBV20-1; 8 bases match TRBD2. J gave up 2 bases and V 6 bases, and 15 bases lay outside the gene matches. CDR3 size: 16 residues. In germline, CDR1 is DFQATT, CDR2 SNEGSKA (reference sequence). The chain's CDR3 is CSAPSNLAGPTYEQYF. CDR3 sequence (DNA): TGCAGTGCCCCAAGTAACCTAGCGGGCCCCACCTACGAGCAGTACTTC.

This clonotype has only a few counts. The chain couples TRBV7-2 to TRBJ2-3, with D uncertain. The ends were cut back, 1 base at V and 6 bases at J, with 8 bases in the middle. Per the germline V gene, CDR1 is SGHTA and CDR2 is FQGNSA. The CDR3 runs to 13 residues. The CDR3 reads CASSLVDGDTQYF. DNA of the CDR3: TGTGCCAGCAGCTTAGTGGATGGGGATACGCAGTATTTT.

For this clonotype: This CDR3 is missing its conserved last phenylalanine or tryptophan, likely due to a read error. V gene TRBV20-1 combines with J gene TRBJ2-7, with D perhaps TRBD2 (5 bases). Trimming removed 3 bases at V and 6 bases at J, with 15 bases between. Per the germline V gene, CDR1 is DFQATT and CDR2 is SNEGSKA (reference sequence). This CDR3 has 13 amino acids. The CDR3 here is CSASRRAASEQYC. The CDR3 bases are TGCAGTGCTAGTCGCAGAGCGGCTAGCGAGCAGTACTGC.

V and J are TRBV6-1 and TRBJ2-7, with TRBD1 matching over 9 bases. The CDR3 runs to 16 residues. The germline V gene encodes CDR1 MNHNS and CDR2 SASEGT. The V segment lost 4 bases and the J segment 5 bases; nucleotides outside the gene matches: 12. The CDR3 here is CASSVTPGQGLHEQYF. CDR3 sequence (DNA): TGTGCCAGCAGTGTAACGCCGGGACAGGGTCTCCACGAGCAGTACTTC.

This clonotype was observed many times. The chain combines TRBV5-1 with TRBJ2-1, with D perhaps assigned TRBD1 or TRBD2 (5 bases each). Per germline, CDR1 SGHRS and CDR2 YFSETQ. With 4 bases removed from V and 12 bases from J, the gap between germline ends came to 14 bases. The CDR3 spans 12 residues. CDR3 bases: TGCGCCAGCAGCGGAGAGGGGACCGGGCAGTTCTTC. Residues: CASSGEGTGQFF.

This clonotype was seen only a few times. The rearrangement links TRBV5-1 to TRBJ2-5; D may be TRBD1 (6 bases). V was trimmed by 3 bases and J by 2 bases, leaving 8 bases between them. Germline assignment: CDR1 SGHRS and CDR2 YFSETQ. This CDR3 spans 13 amino acids. This CDR3 is CASSSTGQETQYF. The CDR3 nucleotides read TGCGCCAGCAGCTCTACAGGGCAAGAGACCCAGTACTTC.

The V and J genes are TRBV5-1 and TRBJ1-2; D uncertain. In germline, CDR1 is SGHRS, CDR2 YFSETQ. Trimming pared 5 bases from V and 10 bases from J, leaving 18 bases between. The CDR3 runs to 13 residues. The CDR3 sequence: CASRPPLRWNYTF. The CDR3, as DNA: TGCGCCAGCAGACCTCCCCTTAGGTGGAACTACACCTTC.

This clonotype showed up just a few times. The gene calls are TRBV28 and TRBJ2-7, with 7 positions matching TRBD1. V dropped 7 bases and J dropped 3; count of bases not matched to a gene: 6. Germline V gene lookup returns CDR1 MDHEN and CDR2 SYDVKM. This CDR3 is built from 13 residues. The CDR3 DNA sequence: TGTGCCAGCATGCAGGGGGAGAGCTACGAGCAGTACTTC. Its protein is CASMQGESYEQYF.

With regard to this clonotype: Mismatch with germline at one junction end may stem from a read error. This chain links TRBV9 with TRBJ2-1; no clear D. This CDR3 spans 13 amino acids. Germline lookup yields CDR1 SGDLS and CDR2 YYNGEE. This CDR3 reads CASGVGTSNEQFF. In nucleotides, the CDR3 is TGTGCCAGCGGCGTAGGAACTTCCAATGAGCAGTTCTTC.

This chain connects TRBV7-2 to TRBJ2-3; no clear D gene. V gave up 0 bases and J gave up 5 bases, with 12 bases separating them. The CDR3 has 15 amino acids. CDR1 SGHTA and CDR2 FQGNSA come from the germline V gene. This CDR3 reads CASSLASLALDTQYF. The CDR3 DNA is TGTGCCAGCAGCTTAGCTTCTTTGGCTTTAGATACGCAGTATTTT.

This sequence joins TRBV15 and TRBJ2-1; D perhaps matches TRBD2 (5 bases). Trimming shortened V by 3 bases and J by 0 bases, and 6 bases separated the two germline ends. The CDR3 has 14 amino acids. The V gene's germline CDR1 is LNHNV and CDR2 YYDKDF (reference sequence). CDR3 residues: CATSSTSSYNEQFF. The CDR3 nucleotides are TGTGCCACCAGCAGTACTAGCTCCTACAATGAGCAGTTCTTC.

The V call is TRBV12-3 or TRBV12-4, the J call TRBJ1-4; no clear D gene. Trimming stripped 3 bases from V and 6 bases from J, with 8 bases between. The CDR3 runs 13 residues. This CDR3 reads CASSFAGDEKLFF. CDR3 bases: TGTGCCAGCAGTTTCGCCGGGGATGAAAAACTGTTTTTT.